This entry describes one T cell receptor (beta chain). What it recognizes is unknown. V dropped 6 bases and J dropped 1 base, with 15 bases sitting between them. Germline assignment: CDR1 MDHEN and CDR2 SYDVKM. The CDR3 is 15 residues long. One entry per CDR3 protein, called by TCRdb with MiXCR from the RT-PCR reads. The sample records about 700,000 distinct CDR3 sequences, roughly 14% being singletons. This sample was taken from a study of response to subunit inactivated influenza vaccine. General study findings and limits: It was the authors' suggestion that each seasonal influenza vaccination recruits few new T cells.

The gene calls are TRBV28 and TRBJ1-1; D gene unclear. This clonotype was sampled from a man aged 45-65 years who received an inactivated influenza vaccine. The material was PBMCs from blood, obtained about 12 days after vaccination. CDR3 bases: TGTGCCAGCAGATTAACTCGGGGAGGGAACACTGAAGCTTTCTTT. Translating gives CASRLTRGGNTEAFF. Full variable domain (remainder filled in from reference TRBV28 and TRBJ1-1): DVKVTQSSRYLVKRTGEKVFLECVQDMDHENMFWYRQDPGLGLRLIYFSYDVKMKEKGDIPEGYSVSREKKERFSLILESASTNQTSMYLCASRLTRGGNTEAFFGQGTRLTVV.